The sample holds a few counts of the clone carrying this T cell receptor (beta chain). No antigen is known for it. At the DNA level, this CDR3 is encoded by other sequences in the same sample as well. The treatment denotes: oral pan-JAK inhibitor, 5-10 mg twice daily. The source of the sample is a study of CD8+ T cells in alopecia areata. The sequencing template was cDNA reverse transcribed from extracted RNA. Some clones are missing from TCRdb's copy, which holds only in-frame ones; the method was immunoSEQ multiplex PCR. This sample carries under 250,000 clones, 66% of them seen once, and the ten largest clones take over 1%. V was shortened by 6 bases and J by 9 bases, with 21 bases between the two germline ends. CDR1 is LNHNV, CDR2 YYDKDF, per germline (reference sequence). The CDR3 extends over 16 amino acids. Study observations and caveats: TCR sharing was clearer in mice than between patients, perhaps partly owing to patient HLA diversity. Lesional scalp, especially alopecia totalis/universalis, showed higher clonality than normal scalp.

V and J are TRBV15 and TRBJ1-6; TRBD1 might be the D (5 bases). This specimen was CD4+ T cells sorted from blood, taken at roughly week 45, from a patient treated with tofacitinib. The receptor comes from a human donor with alopecia areata. The CDR3 here is CATRDLRGAHGSPLHF. The CDR3 nucleotides read TGTGCCACCAGAGATCTCCGCGGGGCCCACGGTTCACCCCTCCACTTT.